This entry lists 18 T cell receptor beta chains sequenced from one sample in a study of OX40 agonist ivuxolimab in advanced cancers. The method was immunoSEQ multiplex PCR; TCRdb's version includes in-frame clones alone and lacks a portion of them. The table includes 80,000 to 95,000 clones, roughly nine tenths detected once. This specimen consisted of CD4+ or CD8+ T cells sorted from blood, obtained in a trial of the OX40 agonist ivuxolimab. The receptors were sampled from an adult with an advanced solid tumor such as melanoma, head and neck, liver or kidney cancer.

J is TRBJ2-1 and V is TRBV6-6, with TRBD1 matching 7 bases. This CDR3 spans 13 amino acids. V lost 2 bases, J lost 10 bases, and 5 bases stayed unmatched. CDR1 is MNHNY and CDR2 is SVGAGI in the germline V gene (reference sequence). The CDR3 sequence is CASSYPTGEEQFF. The CDR3 DNA reads as TGTGCCAGCAGTTACCCCACAGGGGAAGAGCAGTTCTTC.

The J gene is TRBJ1-1, the V gene TRBV18; possibly TRBD1 for D (6 bases). V lost 1 base and J 5 bases, leaving 8 bases between the germline ends. The CDR3 spans 13 residues. The V gene's germline CDR1 is KGHSH and CDR2 LQKENI. The CDR3 bases are TGTGCCAGCTCACCACGGCAGGGGACTGAAGCTTTCTTT. This gives the protein CASSPRQGTEAFF.

V and J are TRBV6-4 and TRBJ1-1; TRBD1 is a possible D gene (6 bases). Deletions cut 7 bases from V and 0 bases from J, with 12 bases between. Germline V gene sequence: CDR1 MRHNA, CDR2 SNTAGT. The CDR3 extends over 14 amino acids. CDR3 DNA sequence: TGTGCCAGCAAATCCTCAGGGGTGAACACTGAAGCTTTCTTT. This encodes CASKSSGVNTEAFF.

The chain carries TRBV6-1 and TRBJ2-5, with no clear D. The CDR3 length is 11 residues. Trimming shortened V by 3 bases and J by 10 bases, and 9 bases separated the two germline ends. CDR1 is MNHNS and CDR2 is SASEGT in the germline V gene. CDR3 in amino acids: CASSEWEIQYF. The CDR3 coding sequence is TGTGCCAGCAGTGAGTGGGAAATCCAGTACTTC.

The genes are TRBV18 and TRBJ1-5, with 7 bases identical to TRBD1. The CDR3 has 15 residues. Germline trimming cut 5 bases from V and 2 bases from J; bases unmatched to any gene: 6. Germline CDR1 reads KGHSH; CDR2 reads LQKENI. CDR3 bases: TGTGCCAGCTCAATCACAGGGGCCGGCAATCAGCCCCAGCATTTT. The encoded protein is CASSITGAGNQPQHF.

This clone was detected only a few times. The rearrangement uses TRBV13 and TRBJ2-2; D unresolved. The CDR3 has 18 residues. Deletions cut 1 base from V and 2 bases from J, with 17 bases between. In germline, CDR1 is PRHDT, CDR2 FYEKMQ (reference sequence). In DNA, the CDR3 is TGTGCCAGCAGCTTAGAGGGCAGGTCAGGAGTCAACACCGGGGAGCTGTTTTTT. Residues: CASSLEGRSGVNTGELFF.

V and J are TRBV19 and TRBJ1-1; the D is unclear. The length of the CDR3 is 14 residues. CDR1 LNHDA and CDR2 SQIVND come from the germline V gene (reference sequence). Trimming took 1 base from V and 7 from J, leaving 13 bases between them. CDR3 nucleotide sequence: TGTGCCAGTAGTATAGGACGGGTTCGGGGTGAAGCTTTCTTT. Translated, it gives CASSIGRVRGEAFF.

Note on this clone: Within the sample, other DNA sequences also encode this same CDR3. This chain connects TRBV7-3 to TRBJ1-2, with 7 bases fitting TRBD1. The CDR3 is 13 residues long. The V gene's germline CDR1 is SGHTA and CDR2 FQGTGA. Trimming cost V 5 bases and J 7 bases; bases outside gene matches: 7. In DNA, the CDR3 is TGTGCCAGCAGCCCCGACAGGGTCGGTGGCTACACCTTC. It specifies CASSPDRVGGYTF.

The chain recombines TRBV18 with TRBJ1-2; D is unclear. V lost 1 base and J 0 bases, leaving 21 bases between the germline ends. The CDR3 is 19 residues long. Germline lookup yields CDR1 KGHSH and CDR2 LQKENI. CDR3 sequence (DNA): TGTGCCAGCTCACCACGGGGAGGAGACTACGAACTGGCTAACTATGGCTACACCTTC. Protein: CASSPRGGDYELANYGYTF.

The rearrangement uses TRBV19 and TRBJ1-1; a possible D gene is TRBD1 (5 bases). There are 11 residues in the CDR3. Deletions cut 3 bases from V and 11 bases from J, with 10 bases between. Germline V gene lookup returns CDR1 LNHDA and CDR2 SQIVND (reference sequence). CDR3 bases: TGTGCCAGTAGTATCCGGGGACGGGCTTTCTTT. Protein: CASSIRGRAFF.

This chain links TRBV6-5 with TRBJ2-1; D not resolved. From germline, CDR1 is MNHEY and CDR2 SVGAGI. There are 12 residues in the CDR3. Deletions cut 0 bases from V and 6 bases from J, with 3 bases between. The CDR3 DNA reads TGTGCCAGCAGTTACTCGGGCAATGAGCAGTTCTTC. Translating it yields CASSYSGNEQFF.

The chain combines TRBV6-5 with TRBJ2-1, with TRBD2 matching 11 bases. V lost 2 bases to trimming and J lost 9 bases; unmatched junction nucleotides: 6. The CDR3 runs to 15 residues. Germline V gene data show CDR1 as MNHEY and CDR2 as SVGAGI. The CDR3 nucleotides read TGTGCCAGCAGTTACCGGACTAGCGGGCCGCGTGAGCAGTTCTTC. Encoded protein: CASSYRTSGPREQFF.

The V call is TRBV5-1, the J call TRBJ2-7, with 8 bases lining up with TRBD2. V lost 3 bases and J lost 3; bases outside the gene matches: 5. CDR1 SGHRS and CDR2 YFSETQ come from the germline V gene. The CDR3 contains 14 residues. The CDR3 sequence is CASSSRTSRYEQYF. Written as DNA, the CDR3 is TGCGCCAGCAGCTCCCGGACTAGCCGCTACGAGCAGTACTTC.

The chain has TRBV19 and TRBJ1-2, with 7 bases matching TRBD1. CDR3 length: 12 residues. Losses at the gene ends were 7 bases for V and 3 bases for J; bases not matched to a gene: 2. Germline V lookup: CDR1 LNHDA, CDR2 SQIVND (reference sequence). The CDR3 region has the DNA TGTGCCAGTACCGACAGGGACTATGGCTACACCTTC. It translates to CASTDRDYGYTF.

V and J are TRBV9 and TRBJ2-2; 9 bases agree with TRBD1. The ends lost 0 bases at V and 2 bases at J; junction bases unmatched: 2. The CDR3 has 16 amino acids. Germline CDR1 reads SGDLS; CDR2 reads YYNGEE. The CDR3 DNA sequence: TGTGCCAGCAGCGTAGGGACAGGGGTTAACACCGGGGAGCTGTTTTTT. Protein sequence: CASSVGTGVNTGELFF.

V and J are TRBV6-1 and TRBJ1-5, with 7 bases fitting TRBD1. The CDR3 is made up of 13 amino acids. CDR1 and CDR2 (germline): MNHNS, SASEGT. V was clipped by 7 bases and J by 9 bases; unmatched bases: 9. The CDR3 reads CASNLQGSGPQHF. CDR3 DNA sequence: TGTGCCAGCAATCTACAGGGGTCTGGGCCCCAGCATTTT.

The chain links TRBV27 to TRBJ2-2, with 8 bases identical to TRBD2. This CDR3 comprises 15 residues. J gave up 4 bases and V 3 bases, and 4 bases lay outside the gene matches. CDR1 and CDR2 (germline): MNHEY, SMNVEV (reference sequence). CDR3 in amino acids: CASSLSGGLTGELFF. The CDR3 DNA reads as TGTGCCAGCAGTTTGTCGGGGGGGCTCACCGGGGAGCTGTTTTTT.

The gene calls are TRBV11-2 and TRBJ2-6; the D is unclear. The V gene's germline CDR1 is SGHAT and CDR2 FQNNGV. V was clipped by 5 bases and J by 2 bases, with 4 bases between them. The CDR3 covers 13 residues. The CDR3 bases are TGTGCCAGCAGCATCCCTGGGGCCAACGTCCTGACTTTC. Translating gives CASSIPGANVLTF.